The present entry profiles one TCR beta chain with its context. Its target is unknown. The assay was run at deep level. Generated by immunoSEQ multiplex PCR, the TCRdb table keeps only in-frame clones and is missing some. In the table there are 1.6 million or so clones, roughly 96% of which are singletons. This CDR3 contains 12 residues. In germline, CDR1 is WSHSY, CDR2 SAAADI. V lost 5 bases, J lost 6 bases, and 7 bases lay in between. These data come from a study of shared clonotypes between healthy human individuals. Study results and limitations: For naive CD4 cells, around 5% of clonotypes were shared across a handful of donors. Donor clonotype sharing was expected to depend on sequencing depth. Sampling covered nothing but blood. Tissue TCR repertoires likely differ from those found in blood.

The chain links TRBV10-2 to TRBJ2-2, with a weak D call TRBD2 (6 bases). Source material: naive CD4+ T cells sorted from blood. Subset meaning: CD45RA+ positively selected. The clonotype was recovered from a man aged 30 to 39 in good health. The CDR3 reads CASSSGAGELFF. DNA for the CDR3: TGCGCCAGCAGTTCGGGGGCCGGGGAGCTGTTTTTT.